Listed here are 15 T cell receptor beta chains from one sample, sequenced in a study of blood T cell repertoires in COVID-19. The table came from immunoSEQ multiplex PCR; TCRdb's copy has only in-frame clones and leaves some out. The sample shows 140,000 or so clones, about four fifths of them seen only once. Sequenced material: peripheral blood. The receptors come from a human donor in a cohort sampled during active COVID-19.

This chain links TRBV7-9 with TRBJ2-1, with TRBD2 as a possible D gene (7 bases). The CDR3 loop spans 15 amino acids. CDR1 is SEHNR, CDR2 FQNEAQ, per germline (reference sequence). With 2 bases removed from V and 6 bases from J, the gap between germline ends came to 14 bases. The CDR3, as DNA: TGTGCCAGCAGCTTAATGTGGGGGGGCGGCAATGAGCAGTTCTTC. As protein: CASSLMWGGGNEQFF.

This chain connects TRBV4-1 to TRBJ2-7; TRBD1 matches at 9 bases. The CDR3 is 14 residues long. Trimming cost V 3 bases and J 0 bases; bases outside gene matches: 0. Germline V gene sequence: CDR1 MGHRA, CDR2 YSYEKL. The CDR3 sequence is CASSQGQGSYEQYF. The CDR3 coding sequence is TGCGCCAGCAGCCAGGGACAGGGCTCCTACGAGCAGTACTTC.

The rearrangement joins TRBV5-6 to TRBJ1-3, with a possible D match to TRBD1 (6 bases). The CDR3 totals 16 residues. Germline V gene lookup returns CDR1 SGHDT and CDR2 YYEEEE. The germline V and J ends were trimmed by 3 bases and 4 bases, with 17 bases remaining between them. The CDR3 loop is CASSWGRVTGGNTIYF. The CDR3, as DNA: TGTGCCAGCAGCTGGGGGCGGGTAACCGGAGGAAACACCATATATTTT.

Comments on this clone: One end of the junction fails to match germline, which may point to a read error. The J gene is TRBJ1-4, the V gene TRBV4-1; 8 bases match TRBD1. The CDR3 runs 12 residues. The germline gives CDR1 MGHRA, CDR2 YSYEKL. The CDR3: CASSQIRDRPLF. Written as DNA, the CDR3 is TGCGCCAGCAGCCAGATACGGGACAGGCCCCTTTTT.

The chain links TRBV4-2 to TRBJ2-2; maybe TRBD1 (6 bases). The CDR3 loop spans 14 amino acids. The V gene's germline CDR1 is LGHNA and CDR2 YNFKEQ. Trimming cost V 9 bases and J 1 base, with 12 bases left between them. This CDR3 reads CASADRMNTGELFF. Written as DNA, the CDR3 is TGTGCCAGTGCAGACAGGATGAACACCGGGGAGCTGTTTTTT.

The chain is built from TRBV19 and TRBJ1-2; maybe TRBD1 (5 bases). V was shortened by 5 bases and J by 6 bases, with 16 bases between the two germline ends. CDR3 size: 14 residues. Germline lookup yields CDR1 LNHDA and CDR2 SQIVND (reference sequence). In DNA form, the CDR3 reads TGTGCCAGTAGTTCCGGACCAGGGAGGAATGGCTACACCTTC. As protein: CASSSGPGRNGYTF.

The V call is TRBV6-5, the J call TRBJ1-4, with D tentatively TRBD1 (5 bases). CDR3 length equals 12 residues. V was trimmed by 10 bases and J by 8 bases, leaving 14 bases between them. The germline gives CDR1 MNHEY, CDR2 SVGAGI. CDR3 DNA: TGTGCCATCCTACCCGGGGGGGAAAAACTGTTTTTT. This codes for CAILPGGEKLFF.

The J gene is TRBJ2-7, the V gene TRBV7-3; possibly TRBD2 for D (6 bases). This CDR3 spans 13 amino acids. Trimming pared 5 bases from V and 5 bases from J, leaving 13 bases between. The germline V gene encodes CDR1 SGHTA and CDR2 FQGTGA. Here the CDR3 reads CASSPAGHNEQYF. The CDR3 DNA sequence: TGTGCCAGCAGCCCGGCGGGGCACAACGAGCAGTACTTC.

The V and J genes are TRBV6-6 and TRBJ1-2; 7 bases map to TRBD1. The CDR3 extends over 14 amino acids. Trimming cost V 3 bases and J 4 bases; bases outside gene matches: 5. Per germline, CDR1 MNHNY and CDR2 SVGAGI (reference sequence). The CDR3, as DNA: TGTGCCAGCAGTTATTCAGGGGGAGGCTATGGCTACACCTTC. This sequence encodes CASSYSGGGYGYTF.

This clone has more than one count but fewer than ten. The chain links TRBV2 to TRBJ1-6; 12 bases are a match to TRBD1. CDR3 length: 16 residues. Germline CDR1 is SNHLY and CDR2 is FYNNEI. V shed 4 bases and J 6 bases; nucleotides not matched to a gene: 4. Here the CDR3 reads CASSAGTGGGNSPLHF. CDR3 DNA sequence: TGTGCCAGCAGTGCGGGGACAGGGGGCGGTAATTCACCCCTCCACTTT. The full variable domain, with the rest looked up from reference TRBV2 and TRBJ1-6, is EPEVTQTPSHQVTQMGQEVILRCVPISNHLYFYWYRQILGQKVEFLVSFYNNEISEKSEIFDDQFSVERPDGSNFTLKIRSTKLEDSAMYFCASSAGTGGGNSPLHFGNGTRLTVT.

V usage is TRBV5-1 and J usage is TRBJ1-2, with D possibly TRBD1 on 6 matching bases. The CDR3 extends over 15 amino acids. V gave up 5 bases and J gave up 5 bases, with 19 bases separating them. Germline V CDR1 and CDR2: SGHRS, YFSETQ. The CDR3 DNA sequence: TGCGCCAGCAGTCGCTCGGACAGTTCCTCTTATGGCTACACCTTC. Translation: CASSRSDSSSYGYTF.

CDR3 protein: CASSNGRGQIQATSTDTQYF. CDR3 nucleotide sequence: TGTGCCAGTAGTAATGGGCGGGGACAGATACAAGCCACTAGCACAGATACGCAGTATTTT. V usage is TRBV19 and J usage is TRBJ2-3; weak D call: TRBD1 (7 bases). This CDR3 spans 20 amino acids. V dropped 4 bases and J dropped 0 bases, with 26 bases sitting between them. The germline V gene encodes CDR1 LNHDA and CDR2 SQIVND (reference sequence).

V gene TRBV5-6 combines with J gene TRBJ2-2, with 7 bases aligning to TRBD1. Germline V lookup: CDR1 SGHDT, CDR2 YYEEEE. V lost 0 bases, J lost 7 bases, and 3 bases stayed unmatched. This CDR3 has 14 amino acids. The CDR3 DNA sequence: TGTGCCAGCAGCTTGGACAGGGGCGGCGGGGAGCTGTTTTTT. It encodes CASSLDRGGGELFF.

The J gene is TRBJ1-5, the V gene TRBV7-6; D is unclear. Trimming removed 5 bases from V and 3 bases from J, with 11 bases in between. The CDR3 is made up of 14 amino acids. Germline assignment: CDR1 SGHVS and CDR2 FNYEAQ. CDR3 sequence: CASSPSGINQPQHF. The DNA for the CDR3 is TGTGCCAGCAGCCCGTCGGGGATCAATCAGCCCCAGCATTTT.

The chain uses TRBV5-1 and TRBJ1-4, with 8 positions matching TRBD1. Germline V gene sequence: CDR1 SGHRS, CDR2 YFSETQ. Trimming cost V 1 base and J 7 bases; bases outside gene matches: 6. This CDR3 has 15 residues. CDR3: CASSLNGRGPEKLFF. As DNA, the CDR3 is TGCGCCAGCAGCTTGAATGGCAGGGGGCCTGAAAAACTGTTTTTT.